This TCR beta chain was recorded in a study of CD8 T cells in ankylosing spondylitis. Study-level findings and limits: The study looked at matched synovial fluid samples from ankylosing spondylitis patients. Disease-linked clones were reported to be significantly enriched there.

Trimming pared 0 bases from V and 2 bases from J, leaving 10 bases between. There are 15 residues in the CDR3. This clonotype was counted many times. Antigen: not known. TCRdb ran MiXCR on the 5' RACE reads and lists one entry per CDR3 protein. Here the sample spans roughly 180,000 distinct CDR3 sequences, 13% being singletons. Sequenced: blood, either unsorted or a sorted T cell fraction (not recorded which). This chain uses TRBV12-3 or TRBV12-4 with TRBJ1-2, with D unclear. The receptor's source is a female donor with ankylosing spondylitis or in good health (not recorded which). The CDR3 region has the DNA TGTGCCAGCAGTTTAGCGGATGGTTCGAACTATGGCTACACCTTC. It encodes CASSLADGSNYGYTF.